These T cell receptor beta chains were read from a single sample in a study of blood T cell repertoires in COVID-19. Method: immunoSEQ multiplex PCR; TCRdb's copy keeps in-frame clones and lacks some. The sample consists of roughly 70,000 clones, 70% to 85% of them appearing once. What was sequenced was peripheral blood. Receptors were obtained from a woman aged 70-85 years with acute or convalescent COVID-19. The CDR3 runs from the conserved cysteine through the conserved F or W. Fields, in order: V gene, clone size, J gene, D gene, CDR3 protein, CDR3 DNA. A D gene is named only where the DNA matches it firmly. For some rows the clone size is stated as once, few or many, or as a class when expanded; others skip it.

V: TRBV29-1
size: once
J: TRBJ1-1
D: .
CDR3: CSVRREFYTEAFF
DNA: TGCAGCGTCCGAAGGGAGTTCTACACTGAAGCTTTCTTT

V: TRBV15
size: .
J: TRBJ1-4
D: TRBD1
CDR3: CATSRDSSGTGGEKLFF
DNA: TGTGCCACCAGCAGGGATTCCTCCGGGACAGGGGGTGAAAAACTGTTTTTT

V: TRBV12-3/TRBV12-4
size: .
J: TRBJ1-6
D: .
CDR3: CASSLHSSPLHF
DNA: TGTGCCAGCAGTCTCCATAGCTCACCCCTCCACTTT

V: TRBV15
size: few
J: TRBJ2-1
D: TRBD1
CDR3: CATSNRGAYNEQFF
DNA: TGTGCCACCAGCAACAGGGGGGCCTACAATGAGCAGTTCTTC

V: TRBV7-2
size: once
J: TRBJ1-1
D: .
CDR3: CASSLSGATTEAFF
DNA: TGTGCCAGCAGCTTGTCAGGGGCAACAACTGAAGCTTTCTTT

V: TRBV6-5
size: .
J: TRBJ2-7
D: TRBD2
CDR3: CASSYSGGTYEQYF
DNA: TGTGCCAGCAGTTACTCGGGGGGGACCTACGAGCAGTACTTC

V: TRBV5-6
size: once
J: TRBJ1-1
D: .
CDR3: CASSLAVRVEAFF
DNA: TGTGCCAGCAGCTTGGCCGTCAGGGTTGAAGCTTTCTTT

V: TRBV5-4
size: .
J: TRBJ1-1
D: TRBD1
CDR3: CASSLESRGPNTEAFF
DNA: TGTGCCAGCAGCTTGGAGAGCAGGGGGCCGAACACTGAAGCTTTCTTT

V: TRBV30
size: .
J: TRBJ2-2
D: TRBD1
CDR3: CAWGQGAGELFF
DNA: TGTGCCTGGGGTCAGGGGGCCGGGGAGCTGTTTTTT

V: TRBV28
size: .
J: TRBJ1-4
D: TRBD1
CDR3: CASSLGGSAEKLFF
DNA: TGTGCCAGCAGTCTAGGGGGCTCGGCTGAAAAACTGTTTTTT

V: TRBV9
size: .
J: TRBJ1-3
D: .
CDR3: CASSSGGASSGNTIYF
DNA: TGTGCCAGCAGCTCTGGGGGGGCGAGCTCTGGAAACACCATATATTTT

V: TRBV25-1
size: .
J: TRBJ2-3
D: .
CDR3: CASSESLRAGDTQYF
DNA: TGTGCCAGCAGTGAATCCCTAAGAGCAGGTGATACGCAGTATTTT

V: TRBV10-3
size: .
J: TRBJ2-7
D: TRBD1
CDR3: CATQDRGLTYEQYF
DNA: TGTGCCACCCAGGACAGGGGTCTTACCTACGAGCAGTACTTC

V: TRBV15
size: many
J: TRBJ2-7
D: TRBD1
CDR3: CATSLRQGARQEQYF
DNA: TGTGCCACCAGCCTAAGACAGGGCGCTCGGCAGGAGCAGTACTTC

V: TRBV2
size: .
J: TRBJ2-7
D: .
CDR3: CARKTDSSSYEQYF
DNA: TGTGCCAGGAAAACCGATTCGAGCTCCTACGAGCAGTACTTC

V: TRBV30
size: .
J: TRBJ2-3
D: TRBD2
CDR3: CASSGGTTTDTQYF
DNA: TGTGCCTCCTCCGGTGGGACTACCACAGATACGCAGTATTTT

V: TRBV6-1
size: .
J: TRBJ2-7
D: .
CDR3: CASSDASFYEQYF
DNA: TGTGCCAGCAGTGATGCTAGCTTCTACGAGCAGTACTTC

V: TRBV5-4
size: .
J: TRBJ2-1
D: .
CDR3: CASTLTGNEQFF
DNA: TGTGCCAGCACCTTGACGGGTAATGAGCAGTTCTTC

V: TRBV6-6
size: few
J: TRBJ2-2
D: TRBD1
CDR3: CASRTGAGGELFF
DNA: TGTGCCAGTCGGACAGGGGCGGGCGGGGAGCTGTTTTTT

V: TRBV7-2
size: .
J: TRBJ2-7
D: .
CDR3: CASSLVTHEQYF
DNA: TGTGCCAGCAGCTTAGTTACTCACGAGCAGTACTTC

V: TRBV18
size: .
J: TRBJ2-2
D: .
CDR3: CASSPRAANTGELFF
DNA: TGTGCCAGCTCACCACGGGCAGCGAACACCGGGGAGCTGTTTTTT

V: TRBV5-4
size: .
J: TRBJ1-4
D: .
CDR3: CASSLETDEKLFF
DNA: TGTGCCAGCAGCTTGGAAACAGATGAAAAACTGTTTTTT

V: TRBV6-2/TRBV6-3
size: few
J: TRBJ2-5
D: .
CDR3: CASSYSPSTVQETQYF
DNA: TGTGCCAGCAGTTACTCACCATCGACAGTCCAAGAGACCCAGTACTTC

V: TRBV6-1
size: .
J: TRBJ1-4
D: TRBD1
CDR3: CASSEPTGINEKLFF
DNA: TGTGCCAGCAGTGAGCCGACAGGGATTAATGAAAAACTGTTTTTT

V: TRBV29-1
size: .
J: TRBJ1-2
D: .
CDR3: CSVEDPREVRGGYTF
DNA: TGCAGCGTTGAAGATCCCAGGGAGGTACGGGGTGGCTACACCTTC

V: TRBV16
size: .
J: TRBJ1-2
D: .
CDR3: CASSPGLNYGYTF
DNA: TGTGCCAGCAGCCCGGGACTTAACTATGGCTACACCTTC

V: TRBV9
size: .
J: TRBJ1-4
D: .
CDR3: CASSVGVGQPNEKLFF
DNA: TGTGCCAGCAGCGTAGGGGTTGGGCAGCCTAATGAAAAACTGTTTTTT

V: TRBV5-1
size: .
J: TRBJ2-3
D: .
CDR3: CASSLGQDTDTQYF
DNA: TGCGCCAGCAGCTTGGGACAGGACACAGATACGCAGTATTTT

V: TRBV6-5
size: .
J: TRBJ2-5
D: TRBD1
CDR3: CASSSDRVGTQYF
DNA: TGTGCCAGCAGTTCAGACAGGGTAGGGACCCAGTACTTC

V: TRBV5-1
size: few
J: TRBJ1-1
D: .
CDR3: CASSLSLMRTEAFF
DNA: TGCGCCAGCAGCTTGAGTCTGATGAGGACTGAAGCTTTCTTT

V: TRBV27
size: .
J: TRBJ2-3
D: .
CDR3: CELFGATDTQYF
DNA: TGTGAACTATTTGGGGCCACAGATACGCAGTATTTT

V: TRBV19
size: .
J: TRBJ1-1
D: .
CDR3: CASSITGMNTEAFF
DNA: TGTGCCAGTAGTATTACAGGGATGAACACTGAAGCTTTCTTT

V: TRBV5-1
size: .
J: TRBJ2-1
D: TRBD2
CDR3: CASSLMTGGYNEQFF
DNA: TGCGCCAGCAGCTTGATGACGGGGGGGTACAATGAGCAGTTCTTC